A single sample gave rise to the 30 T cell receptor beta chains below, sequenced in a study of preoperative IRX-2 immunotherapy in early breast cancer. The treatment: preoperative locoregional IRX-2 cytokine immunotherapy. Method: immunoSEQ multiplex PCR; TCRdb's copy keeps in-frame clones and lacks some. The sample lists approximately 26,000 clones; about four fifths were seen once. The sequences come from lymph node tissue, collected before IRX-2 immunotherapy. Source of these receptors: a human donor with breast cancer.

The V and J genes are TRBV10-3 and TRBJ1-3; 8 bases match TRBD1. CDR3 length equals 15 residues. Per the germline V gene, CDR1 is ENHRY and CDR2 is SYGVKD. V was pared by 2 bases and J by 4 bases, with 4 bases of the junction left unmatched. The CDR3 sequence: CAISEPTGVGNTIYF. Written as DNA, the CDR3 is TGTGCCATCAGTGAGCCGACAGGGGTCGGAAACACCATATATTTT.

This sequence joins TRBV19 and TRBJ1-1; no clear D. Looked up from germline, CDR1 is LNHDA and CDR2 is SQIVND (reference sequence). V was trimmed by 7 bases and J by 2 bases, leaving 17 bases between them. The CDR3 is 15 amino acids. CDR3 nucleotides: TGTGCCAGTACCCCCCGGGCAGGAATAAACACTGAAGCTTTCTTT. Protein sequence: CASTPRAGINTEAFF. The entire variable domain, with the rest obtained from reference TRBV19 and TRBJ1-1, is as follows: DGGITQSPKYLFRKEGQNVTLSCEQNLNHDAMYWYRQDPGQGLRLIYYSQIVNDFQKGDIAEGYSVSREKKESFPLTVTSAQKNPTAFYLCASTPRAGINTEAFFGQGTRLTVV.

This sequence joins TRBV5-1 and TRBJ2-2, with TRBD1 identical over 9 bases. V lost 3 bases to trimming and J lost 3 bases; unmatched junction nucleotides: 6. This CDR3 spans 16 amino acids. Germline assignment: CDR1 SGHRS and CDR2 YFSETQ. DNA for the CDR3: TGCGCCAGCAGCTCTGACAGGGGGGGATACACCGGGGAGCTGTTTTTT. Protein product: CASSSDRGGYTGELFF.

V gene TRBV10-3 combines with J gene TRBJ1-6; D not resolved. Germline V gene sequence: CDR1 ENHRY, CDR2 SYGVKD. The ends were cut back, 0 bases at V and 7 bases at J, with 10 bases in the middle. The CDR3 sequence is 15 residues long. The CDR3: CAISESWELNSPLHF. The CDR3 DNA reads as TGTGCCATCAGTGAGTCCTGGGAGCTAAATTCACCCCTCCACTTT.

The sample holds one count of this clone. The chain carries TRBV5-1 and TRBJ1-1, with D possibly TRBD1 on 5 matching bases. Trimming left V 0 bases short and J 1 base short, with 7 bases between. Germline CDR1 SGHRS, CDR2 YFSETQ. This CDR3 has 14 residues. CDR3 loop: CASSLGQRNTEAFF. In DNA form, the CDR3 reads TGCGCCAGCAGCTTGGGACAGAGGAACACTGAAGCTTTCTTT. The entire variable domain, with the rest obtained from reference TRBV5-1 and TRBJ1-1, is as follows: KAGVTQTPRYLIKTRGQQVTLSCSPISGHRSVSWYQQTPGQGLQFLFEYFSETQRNKGNFPGRFSGRQFSNSRSEMNVSTLELGDSALYLCASSLGQRNTEAFFGQGTRLTVV.

This clone was picked up a small number of times. The V and J genes are TRBV19 and TRBJ2-1, with 9 bases matching TRBD1. This CDR3 contains 17 residues. V shed 4 bases and J 3 bases; nucleotides not matched to a gene: 10. Per the germline V gene, CDR1 is LNHDA and CDR2 is SQIVND (reference sequence). The CDR3 nucleotides read TGTGCCAGTAGTACACTGTCCGGGACAGGGAACTACAATGAGCAGTTCTTC. It translates to CASSTLSGTGNYNEQFF. The full variable domain, in which reference TRBV19 and TRBJ2-1 provide the parts outside the CDR3, is DGGITQSPKYLFRKEGQNVTLSCEQNLNHDAMYWYRQDPGQGLRLIYYSQIVNDFQKGDIAEGYSVSREKKESFPLTVTSAQKNPTAFYLCASSTLSGTGNYNEQFFGPGTRLTVL.

The chain combines TRBV11-3 with TRBJ2-1; 10 nucleotides line up with TRBD1. In germline, CDR1 is SGHNT, CDR2 YENEEA. This CDR3 region has 14 residues. After removal of 4 bases from V and 7 bases from J, the junction contained 4 bases not matched to a gene. In DNA, the CDR3 is TGTGCCAGCAGCTACGGACAGGGGGTGAATGAGCAGTTCTTC. Encoded protein: CASSYGQGVNEQFF. Full variable domain (missing parts from reference TRBV11-3 and TRBJ2-1): EAGVVQSPRYKIIEKKQPVAFWCNPISGHNTLYWYLQNLGQGPELLIRYENEEAVDDSQLPKDRFSAERLKGVDSTLKIQPAELGDSAVYLCASSYGQGVNEQFFGPGTRLTVL.

The chain is built from TRBV7-7 and TRBJ1-1; D ambiguous. Germline V CDR1 and CDR2: SSHAT, FNYEAQ (reference sequence). The CDR3 is 16 amino acids. Trimming shortened V by 6 bases and J by 0 bases, and 17 bases separated the two germline ends. This CDR3 is CASRGTALLLNTEAFF. The CDR3 DNA reads as TGTGCCAGCAGAGGAACGGCTCTTTTATTGAACACTGAAGCTTTCTTT.

This clone appeared once. This sequence joins TRBV19 and TRBJ1-6; 11 bases agree with TRBD1. With V trimmed by 10 bases and J by 9 bases, 11 bases remained unmatched. This CDR3 comprises 15 residues. Germline V gene data show CDR1 as LNHDA and CDR2 as SQIVND (reference sequence). The chain's CDR3 is CATSRGGTGGSPLHF. The CDR3 DNA reads as TGTGCCACATCCCGCGGGGGGACAGGGGGTTCACCCCTCCACTTT. Combining the CDR3 with reference TRBV19 and TRBJ1-6 gives the whole variable domain DGGITQSPKYLFRKEGQNVTLSCEQNLNHDAMYWYRQDPGQGLRLIYYSQIVNDFQKGDIAEGYSVSREKKESFPLTVTSAQKNPTAFYLCATSRGGTGGSPLHFGNGTRLTVT.

V usage is TRBV5-1 and J usage is TRBJ1-2; D may be TRBD1 (5 bases). Looked up from germline, CDR1 is SGHRS and CDR2 is YFSETQ. V was clipped by 2 bases and J by 4 bases, with 12 bases between them. The CDR3 extends over 14 amino acids. CDR3 in DNA: TGCGCCAGCAGCTTTGGGGACGGGGCCTATGGCTACACCTTC. Translating gives CASSFGDGAYGYTF. Combining the CDR3 with reference TRBV5-1 and TRBJ1-2 gives the whole variable domain KAGVTQTPRYLIKTRGQQVTLSCSPISGHRSVSWYQQTPGQGLQFLFEYFSETQRNKGNFPGRFSGRQFSNSRSEMNVSTLELGDSALYLCASSFGDGAYGYTFGSGTRLTVV.

The CDR3 sequence is CASSQDHTGILFYEQYF. CDR3 nucleotides: TGCGCCAGCAGCCAAGATCATACAGGGATCCTTTTTTACGAGCAGTACTTC. V usage is TRBV4-1 and J usage is TRBJ2-7, with a weak D call TRBD1 (6 bases). Germline lookup yields CDR1 MGHRA and CDR2 YSYEKL. V was cut by 0 bases and J by 4 bases, with 19 bases left in between. The CDR3 is made up of 17 amino acids.

The V gene is TRBV6-8, the J gene TRBJ2-1, with a weak D call TRBD2 (5 bases). Trimming removed 6 bases from V and 2 bases from J, with 17 bases in between. The CDR3 extends over 16 amino acids. Germline CDR1 is MNHGY and CDR2 is SAAAGT. The DNA for the CDR3 is TGTGCCAGCAGGGGCCTAGCTCGGAGGACCTACAATGAGCAGTTCTTC. Protein product: CASRGLARRTYNEQFF.

The chain is built from TRBV28 and TRBJ1-4; maybe TRBD1 (6 bases). The CDR3 sequence is 14 residues long. Germline V CDR1 and CDR2: MDHEN, SYDVKM. Deletions cut 6 bases from V and 4 bases from J, with 12 bases between. CDR3 protein: CASSLGGFNEKLFF. The CDR3, as DNA: TGTGCCAGCAGCCTAGGGGGGTTTAATGAAAAACTGTTTTTT. The whole variable domain, remainder taken from reference TRBV28 and TRBJ1-4, is DVKVTQSSRYLVKRTGEKVFLECVQDMDHENMFWYRQDPGLGLRLIYFSYDVKMKEKGDIPEGYSVSREKKERFSLILESASTNQTSMYLCASSLGGFNEKLFFGSGTQLSVL.

The chain carries TRBV25-1 and TRBJ2-7; 11 bases map to TRBD2. The CDR3 runs 16 residues. V trimming: 1 base; J trimming: 2 bases; junction bases outside the gene matches: 4. In germline, CDR1 is MGHDK, CDR2 SYGVNS. The CDR3 here is CASSEFVAGGTYEQYF. Written as DNA, the CDR3 is TGTGCCAGCAGTGAATTTGTAGCGGGGGGGACCTACGAGCAGTACTTC.

The rearrangement uses TRBV19 and TRBJ2-1, with 11 bases aligning to TRBD2. The CDR3 is 20 amino acids. CDR1 is LNHDA and CDR2 is SQIVND in the germline V gene (reference sequence). The V segment lost 3 bases and the J segment 8 bases; nucleotides outside the gene matches: 21. CDR3 protein: CASSIYSPSGGRSYIDEQFF. The CDR3 region has the DNA TGTGCCAGTAGTATCTACAGCCCTAGCGGGGGGAGGTCATATATCGATGAGCAGTTCTTC.

This CDR3 reads CASSQYEQSTYEQYF. DNA of the CDR3: TGCGCCAGCAGCCAATACGAGCAGTCCACCTACGAGCAGTACTTC. The rearrangement joins TRBV4-1 to TRBJ2-7; D not resolved. V dropped 2 bases and J dropped 2 bases, with 13 bases sitting between them. Per germline, CDR1 MGHRA and CDR2 YSYEKL. There are 15 residues in the CDR3.

The chain joins TRBV5-1 to TRBJ1-2, with D tentatively TRBD1 (6 bases). The CDR3 runs 16 residues. Trimming shortened V by 0 bases and J by 0 bases, and 12 bases separated the two germline ends. Per the germline V gene, CDR1 is SGHRS and CDR2 is YFSETQ. CDR3 region: CASSLEGTRANYGYTF. CDR3 DNA sequence: TGCGCCAGCAGCTTGGAGGGGACAAGAGCTAACTATGGCTACACCTTC.

A few counts support this clone. The chain employs TRBV6-8 and TRBJ2-7; a weak D match, TRBD2 (6 bases). From germline, CDR1 is MNHGY and CDR2 SAAAGT. V lost 6 bases and J lost 8, with 17 bases in between. The CDR3 is 13 residues long. Written as DNA, the CDR3 is TGTGCCAGCAGGGGTGGACTACCTTTCAAGCAGTACTTC. Its protein is CASRGGLPFKQYF.

The chain carries TRBV7-1 and TRBJ2-5, with a weak D call TRBD1 (5 bases). TRBV7-1 is identified as an open reading frame with a role that is uncertain. The V end lost 4 bases, the J end lost 2 bases, and 20 bases lay between the germline ends. This CDR3 has 17 residues. DNA for the CDR3: TGTGCCAGCAGCTTAGATCGGCTCAGGGTTGGACAAGAGACCCAGTACTTC. Translation: CASSLDRLRVGQETQYF.

This clone was recorded a few times. The genes are TRBV19 and TRBJ1-2; 7 bases align to TRBD1. This CDR3 comprises 13 residues. Trimming took 6 bases from V and 4 from J; bases not matched to a gene: 5. Germline V gene lookup returns CDR1 LNHDA and CDR2 SQIVND (reference sequence). CDR3 sequence: CASRQGMGYGYTF. The CDR3, as DNA: TGTGCCAGTAGACAGGGGATGGGCTATGGCTACACCTTC.

This rearrangement joins TRBV6-8 to TRBJ2-7; 7 nucleotides agree with TRBD2. This CDR3 region has 15 residues. The V segment lost 2 bases and the J segment 0 bases; nucleotides outside the gene matches: 4. Germline assignment: CDR1 MNHGY and CDR2 SAAAGT. This CDR3 is CASSYRLASSYEQYF. The CDR3 bases are TGTGCCAGCAGTTACCGACTAGCTAGCTCCTACGAGCAGTACTTC.

This chain links TRBV29-1 with TRBJ2-3; 10 nucleotides match TRBD2. The CDR3 totals 13 residues. Germline lookup yields CDR1 SQVTM and CDR2 ANQGSEA. V lost 5 bases and J lost 2; bases outside the gene matches: 1. CDR3 in amino acids: CSVTSGATDTQYF. The CDR3 DNA follows: TGCAGCGTTACTAGCGGGGCCACAGATACGCAGTATTTT.

The chain recombines TRBV23-1 with TRBJ1-6, with D possibly TRBD1 on 6 matching bases. TRBV23-1 is an ORF, and what it does is uncertain. Between the trimmed V and J ends, which lost 6 bases and 8 bases, there was a span of 14 bases. The CDR3 totals 14 residues. Written as DNA, the CDR3 is TGCGCCAGCAGCTTTCCGGGGGCTTATTCACCCCTCCACTTT. This gives the protein CASSFPGAYSPLHF.

The genes are TRBV7-5 and TRBJ2-1. TRBV7-5 is described as a pseudogene. CDR3 length: 15 residues. CDR3 sequence reads: CASSPPGNTYNEQFF. CDR3 nucleotides: TGTGCCAGCAGCCCGCCGGGCAATACCTACAATGAGCAGTTCTTC.

A remark on this clone: At least one nucleotide is ambiguous or was not read, and the resulting amino acid is denoted X. The chain links TRBV15 to TRBJ2-7; 9 bases are a match to TRBD2. The V and J ends lost 4 bases and 0 bases, in that order; junction bases with no gene match: 10. The CDR3 is 17 amino acids. Germline CDR1 is LNHNV and CDR2 is YYDKDF (reference sequence). The CDR3 here is CATSXATLAGDSYEQYF. The CDR3 region has the DNA TGTGCCACCAGCARAGCAACTTTAGCGGGGGACTCCTACGAGCAGTACTTC.

The CDR3 DNA follows: TGCGCCAGCAGCCAAACGAGACAGGGGGAAGCTTTCTTT. Amino acid sequence: CASSQTRQGEAFF. The V call is TRBV1, the J call TRBJ1-1; TRBD1 was called by the table and not checked on the DNA. TRBV1 constitutes a pseudogene. CDR3 length: 13 residues.

This chain links TRBV4-1 with TRBJ1-4; D may be TRBD1 (6 bases). The germline V gene has CDR1 MGHRA and CDR2 YSYEKL. The germline V and J ends were trimmed by 4 bases and 3 bases, with 18 bases remaining between them. The CDR3 contains 17 residues. CDR3 sequence: CASSRDRTGLANEKLFF. The CDR3 nucleotides read TGCGCCAGCAGCCGAGATAGAACAGGGCTCGCTAATGAAAAACTGTTTTTT.

The chain couples TRBV6-8 to TRBJ2-7; D uncertain. Trimming left V 0 bases short and J 2 bases short, with 14 bases between. Germline CDR1 and CDR2: MNHGY and SAAAGT. The CDR3 spans 16 residues. The DNA for the CDR3 is TGTGCCAGCAGTTACTCATCCGTAGGTTATGCCTACGAGCAGTACTTC. Translation: CASSYSSVGYAYEQYF.

The rearrangement links TRBV7-1 to TRBJ2-2; 13 nucleotides match TRBD2. TRBV7-1 is an ORF, and what it does is uncertain. The junction had 2 bases not matched to a gene; V was cut back by 3 bases and J by 4 bases. The CDR3 sequence is 16 residues long. As DNA, the CDR3 is TGTGCCAGCAGCTCCGGGACTAGCGGGGTCACCGGGGAGCTGTTTTTT. This gives the protein CASSSGTSGVTGELFF.

The chain combines TRBV19 with TRBJ1-4, with D possibly matching TRBD1 (6 bases). The CDR3 has 14 amino acids. Deletions cut 6 bases from V and 6 bases from J, with 14 bases between. Germline V gene sequence: CDR1 LNHDA, CDR2 SQIVND (reference sequence). This CDR3 reads CASRTGRVDEKLFF. CDR3 in DNA: TGTGCCAGTAGAACAGGGAGGGTCGATGAAAAACTGTTTTTT. Variable domain in full (rest from reference TRBV19 and TRBJ1-4): DGGITQSPKYLFRKEGQNVTLSCEQNLNHDAMYWYRQDPGQGLRLIYYSQIVNDFQKGDIAEGYSVSREKKESFPLTVTSAQKNPTAFYLCASRTGRVDEKLFFGSGTQLSVL.